This is a list of T cell receptor beta chains from one sample in a study of blood T cell repertoires in COVID-19. Sequencing was performed with immunoSEQ multiplex PCR; in TCRdb, only in-frame clones are kept and a portion is missing. The sample has about 200,000 clones; 85% are singletons. Sequencing was carried out using peripheral blood. These receptors all come from a woman aged 80 or over with acute or convalescent COVID-19. CDR3s include the opening cysteine and the closing phenylalanine or tryptophan. Each record gives: CDR3 protein, CDR3 DNA, V gene, J gene, D gene, clone size. A D gene is named only where the DNA matches it firmly. Part of the rows lack a size; the others show once, few, many or a class for expanded clones.

CDR3 protein: CSVEGGNFGNTIYF; CDR3 DNA: TGCAGCGTTGAGGGCGGGAACTTTGGAAACACCATATATTTT; V gene: TRBV29-1; J gene: TRBJ1-3; D gene: -; clone size: -
CDR3 protein: CASSSVRGGNTEAFF; CDR3 DNA: TGTGCCAGCAGCTCGGTGAGGGGAGGTAACACTGAAGCTTTCTTT; V gene: TRBV11-2; J gene: TRBJ1-1; D gene: -; clone size: -
CDR3 protein: CASSSTGLGNTIYF; CDR3 DNA: TGTGCCAGCAGCAGTACAGGGTTGGGAAACACCATATATTTT; V gene: TRBV6-5; J gene: TRBJ1-3; D gene: -; clone size: -
CDR3 protein: CASSLENEQFF; CDR3 DNA: TGTGCCAGCAGTCTGGAGAATGAGCAGTTCTTC; V gene: TRBV12-3/TRBV12-4; J gene: TRBJ2-1; D gene: -; clone size: -
CDR3 protein: CSETATTGSDTQYF; CDR3 DNA: TGCAGCGAGACAGCTACGACGGGCTCAGATACGCAGTATTTT; V gene: TRBV29-1; J gene: TRBJ2-3; D gene: -; clone size: -
CDR3 protein: CAISGQGQETQYF; CDR3 DNA: TGTGCCATTTCCGGACAGGGACAGGAGACCCAGTACTTC; V gene: TRBV24-1; J gene: TRBJ2-5; D gene: TRBD1; clone size: -
CDR3 protein: CASSIFPETDERHF; CDR3 DNA: TGTGCCAGCAGTATATTCCCAGAGACAGATGAGAGGCATTTT; V gene: TRBV2; J gene: TRBJ1-5; D gene: -; clone size: once
CDR3 protein: CASSLSGSVNNSPLHF; CDR3 DNA: TGTGCCAGCAGTTTATCGGGGAGTGTTAATAATTCACCCCTCCACTTT; V gene: TRBV27; J gene: TRBJ1-6; D gene: -; clone size: -
CDR3 protein: CASSRTGEETQYF; CDR3 DNA: TGTGCCAGCAGTCGGACAGGGGAAGAGACCCAGTACTTC; V gene: TRBV5-4; J gene: TRBJ2-5; D gene: TRBD1; clone size: -
CDR3 protein: CSVAPRIYNEQFF; CDR3 DNA: TGCAGCGTTGCTCCTAGGATTTACAATGAGCAGTTCTTC; V gene: TRBV29-1; J gene: TRBJ2-1; D gene: -; clone size: -
CDR3 protein: CASSSWGTYSNQPQHF; CDR3 DNA: TGTGCCAGCAGCTCCTGGGGGACATATAGCAATCAGCCCCAGCATTTT; V gene: TRBV7-2; J gene: TRBJ1-5; D gene: -; clone size: -
CDR3 protein: CASSLGRTSGSTSYEQYF; CDR3 DNA: TGCGCCAGCAGCTTGGGGAGGACTAGCGGGAGTACCTCCTACGAGCAGTACTTC; V gene: TRBV5-1; J gene: TRBJ2-7; D gene: TRBD2; clone size: -
CDR3 protein: CASSQVPSPLHF; CDR3 DNA: TGTGCCAGCAGCCAAGTCCCGTCACCCCTCCACTTT; V gene: TRBV3-1/TRBV3-2; J gene: TRBJ1-6; D gene: -; clone size: -
CDR3 protein: CASSLRGQMDEQYF; CDR3 DNA: TGTGCCAGCAGTTTACGGGGACAGATGGACGAGCAGTACTTC; V gene: TRBV27; J gene: TRBJ2-7; D gene: TRBD1; clone size: large
CDR3 protein: CASSLSQGGTYSYNEQFF; CDR3 DNA: TGTGCCAGCAGTTTATCCCAAGGCGGGACTTACTCCTACAATGAGCAGTTCTTC; V gene: TRBV28; J gene: TRBJ2-1; D gene: -; clone size: once
CDR3 protein: CASEKTGVYEQYF; CDR3 DNA: TGTGCTAGTGAAAAGACAGGGGTTTACGAGCAGTACTTC; V gene: TRBV12-5; J gene: TRBJ2-7; D gene: TRBD1; clone size: -
CDR3 protein: CASSLNSGGSEAFF; CDR3 DNA: TGTGCCAGCAGCCTTAATTCCGGAGGGAGTGAAGCTTTCTTT; V gene: TRBV3-1/TRBV3-2; J gene: TRBJ1-1; D gene: -; clone size: -
CDR3 protein: CAWSDNPDKSPLHF; CDR3 DNA: TGTGCCTGGAGTGACAACCCAGATAAATCACCCCTCCACTTT; V gene: TRBV30; J gene: TRBJ1-6; D gene: -; clone size: -
CDR3 protein: CASSLGTGMGQPQHF; CDR3 DNA: TGCGCCAGCAGCTTGGGGACAGGGATGGGTCAGCCCCAGCATTTT; V gene: TRBV5-1; J gene: TRBJ1-5; D gene: TRBD1; clone size: -
CDR3 protein: CASSGASGYNEQFF; CDR3 DNA: TGTGCCAGCAGTGGAGCGAGCGGCTACAATGAGCAGTTCTTC; V gene: TRBV6-2/TRBV6-3; J gene: TRBJ2-1; D gene: -; clone size: -
CDR3 protein: CASSILPGELFF; CDR3 DNA: TGTGCCAGCAGTATCCTTCCCGGGGAGCTGTTTTTT; V gene: TRBV6-6; J gene: TRBJ2-2; D gene: -; clone size: -
CDR3 protein: CASGGQTEAFF; CDR3 DNA: TGTGCCAGCGGCGGGCAAACTGAAGCTTTCTTT; V gene: TRBV11-3; J gene: TRBJ1-1; D gene: -; clone size: -
CDR3 protein: CASSLNQGGVTQYF; CDR3 DNA: TGCGCCAGCAGCTTGAATCAGGGCGGGGTGACCCAGTACTTC; V gene: TRBV5-1; J gene: TRBJ2-5; D gene: -; clone size: -
CDR3 protein: CASSKGHQREEDEQFF; CDR3 DNA: TGTGCCAGCAGCAAAGGTCACCAGCGGGAGGAGGATGAGCAGTTCTTC; V gene: TRBV21-1; J gene: TRBJ2-1; D gene: -; clone size: -
CDR3 protein: CASSPPWRQHGEAFF; CDR3 DNA: TGTGCCAGTAGCCCCCCATGGAGACAGCACGGTGAAGCTTTCTTT; V gene: TRBV19; J gene: TRBJ1-1; D gene: -; clone size: -
CDR3 protein: CSASKTRDRVTDTQYF; CDR3 DNA: TGCAGTGCTAGTAAGACTAGGGACAGGGTGACAGATACGCAGTATTTT; V gene: TRBV20-1; J gene: TRBJ2-3; D gene: TRBD1; clone size: -
CDR3 protein: CASSLDGTNDRTQYF; CDR3 DNA: TGTGCCAGCAGCTTAGACGGGACTAACGATCGTACGCAGTATTTT; V gene: TRBV7-3; J gene: TRBJ2-3; D gene: TRBD2; clone size: -
CDR3 protein: CASSLASGSETQYF; CDR3 DNA: TGCGCCAGCAGCTTGGCTAGCGGGAGTGAGACCCAGTACTTC; V gene: TRBV5-1; J gene: TRBJ2-5; D gene: TRBD2; clone size: -